This T cell receptor (beta chain) was recovered during a study of blood T cell repertoires in COVID-19. Study-wide context: Specimens from acute and convalescent COVID-19 originated in the United States, Italy and Spain. PBMCs, B-cell-depleted T cells, or T cells were the source of the cDNA or gDNA that made up the material.

Original analysis: Estimates of nucleated cell counts were drawn from the amplification of reference gene primers. The protocol was immunoSEQ multiplex PCR, while the TCRdb copy is restricted to in-frame clones and leaves out a portion. V and J calls and clone size are as listed in that table; D and trimming were resolved from the DNA. In the table there are about 140,000 clones, around 80% of which are singletons. V dropped 5 bases and J dropped 3 bases, with 14 bases sitting between them. Germline CDR1 SGHTA, CDR2 FQGNSA. The CDR3 runs 15 residues. The material sequenced was peripheral blood. The source of this sequence is an elderly man with acute or convalescent COVID-19. This chain links TRBV7-2 with TRBJ2-1; a weak D match, TRBD1 (5 bases). The chain's CDR3 is CASSLRIDSYNEQFF. The CDR3 DNA is TGTGCCAGCAGCCTACGCATAGACAGCTACAATGAGCAGTTCTTC.